This TCR beta chain stems from a study of identical twins. Study-level results: Invariant cells of the MAIT and iNKT types might have partly distorted the zero-insertion analyses. Out-of-frame alpha sequences common to twins were enriched for low generation probability.

It was template switching that added a universal primer site, and there were unique molecular identifiers on the cDNA. TCRdb ran MiXCR on the 5' RACE reads and lists one entry per CDR3 protein. The table includes some 500,000 distinct CDR3 sequences, 9.5% to 10% detected once. A note on this clonotype: The target antigen is unknown.

The same data also contributed to another study, on yellow fever vaccine responses in identical twins.

Sequenced: PBMCs. The origin of this receptor is a woman under 30 in good health.

The CDR3 reads CSVEADNTEAFF. The DNA of the CDR3 is TGCAGCGTTGAAGCGGATAACACTGAAGCTTTCTTT. The chain joins TRBV29-1 to TRBJ1-1; D unresolved. Trimming cost V 1 base and J 2 bases, with 5 bases left between them. The CDR3 sequence is 12 residues long. Germline CDR1 is SQVTM and CDR2 is ANQGSEA.